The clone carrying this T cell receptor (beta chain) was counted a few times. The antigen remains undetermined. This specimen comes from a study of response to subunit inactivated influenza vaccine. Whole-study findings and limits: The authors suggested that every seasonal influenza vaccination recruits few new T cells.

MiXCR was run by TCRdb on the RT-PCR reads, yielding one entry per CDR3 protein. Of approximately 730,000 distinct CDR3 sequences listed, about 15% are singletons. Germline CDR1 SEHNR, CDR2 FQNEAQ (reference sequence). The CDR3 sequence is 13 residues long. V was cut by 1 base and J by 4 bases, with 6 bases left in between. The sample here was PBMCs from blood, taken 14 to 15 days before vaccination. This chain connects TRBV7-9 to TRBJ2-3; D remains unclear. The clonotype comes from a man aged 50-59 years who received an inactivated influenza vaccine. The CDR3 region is CASSLETADTQYF. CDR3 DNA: TGTGCCAGCAGCTTAGAAACCGCAGATACGCAGTATTTT.